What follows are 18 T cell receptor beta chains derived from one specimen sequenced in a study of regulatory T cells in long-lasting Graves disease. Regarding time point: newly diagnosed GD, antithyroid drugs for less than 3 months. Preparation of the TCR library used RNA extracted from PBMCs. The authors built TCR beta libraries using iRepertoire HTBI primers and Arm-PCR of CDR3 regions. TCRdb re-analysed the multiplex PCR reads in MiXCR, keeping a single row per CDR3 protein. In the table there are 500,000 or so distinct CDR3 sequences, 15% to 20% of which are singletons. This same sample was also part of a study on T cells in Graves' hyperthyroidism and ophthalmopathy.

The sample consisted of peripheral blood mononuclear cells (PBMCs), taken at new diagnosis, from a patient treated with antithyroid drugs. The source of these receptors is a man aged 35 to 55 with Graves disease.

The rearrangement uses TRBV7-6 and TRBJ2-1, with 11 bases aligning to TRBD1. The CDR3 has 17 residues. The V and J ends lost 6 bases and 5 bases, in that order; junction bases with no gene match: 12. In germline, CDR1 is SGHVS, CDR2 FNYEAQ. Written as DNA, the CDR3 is TGTGCCAGCAGTCCAAGAGCCGGGACAGGGGGAAACAATGAGCAGTTCTTC. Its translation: CASSPRAGTGGNNEQFF.

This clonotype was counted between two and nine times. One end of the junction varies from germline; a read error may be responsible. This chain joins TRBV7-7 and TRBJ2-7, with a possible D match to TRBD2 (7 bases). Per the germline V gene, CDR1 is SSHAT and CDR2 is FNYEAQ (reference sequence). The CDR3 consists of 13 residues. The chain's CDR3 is CASSAGEGYEQYF. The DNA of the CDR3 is TGTGCTAGCAGCGCAGGGGAGGGCTACGAGCAGTACTTC.

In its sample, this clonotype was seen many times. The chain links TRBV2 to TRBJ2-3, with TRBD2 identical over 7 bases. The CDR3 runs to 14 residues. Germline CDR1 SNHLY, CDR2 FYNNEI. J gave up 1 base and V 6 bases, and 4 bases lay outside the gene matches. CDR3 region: CASRGSGRTDTQYF. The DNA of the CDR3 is TGTGCCAGCAGGGGTAGCGGGCGCACAGATACGCAGTATTTT.

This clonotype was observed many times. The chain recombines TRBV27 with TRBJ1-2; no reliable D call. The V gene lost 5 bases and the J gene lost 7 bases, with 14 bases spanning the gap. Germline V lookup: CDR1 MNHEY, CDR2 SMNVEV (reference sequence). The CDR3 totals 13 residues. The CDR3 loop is CASSPGRGIGYTF. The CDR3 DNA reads TGTGCCAGCAGTCCCGGGAGAGGGATTGGCTACACCTTC.

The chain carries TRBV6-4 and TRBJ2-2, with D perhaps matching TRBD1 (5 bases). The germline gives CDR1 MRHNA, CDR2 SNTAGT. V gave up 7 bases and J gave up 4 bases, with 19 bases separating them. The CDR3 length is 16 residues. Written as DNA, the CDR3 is TGTGCCAGCACCGACGGTCCAGGGAAAGGCACCGGGGAGCTGTTTTTT. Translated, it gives CASTDGPGKGTGELFF.

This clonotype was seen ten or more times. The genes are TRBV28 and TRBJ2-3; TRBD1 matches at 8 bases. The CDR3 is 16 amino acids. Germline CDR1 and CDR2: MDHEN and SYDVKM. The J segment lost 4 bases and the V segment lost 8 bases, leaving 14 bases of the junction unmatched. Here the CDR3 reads CASPPAGTGFSDTQYF. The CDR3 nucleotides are TGTGCCAGCCCCCCAGCCGGGACAGGTTTTTCAGATACGCAGTATTTT.

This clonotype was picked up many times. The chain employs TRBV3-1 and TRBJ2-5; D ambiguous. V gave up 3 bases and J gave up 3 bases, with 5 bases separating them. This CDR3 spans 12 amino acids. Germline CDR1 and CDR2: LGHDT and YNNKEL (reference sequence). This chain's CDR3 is CASSQTEETQYF. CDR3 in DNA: TGTGCCAGCAGCCAGACTGAAGAGACCCAGTACTTC.

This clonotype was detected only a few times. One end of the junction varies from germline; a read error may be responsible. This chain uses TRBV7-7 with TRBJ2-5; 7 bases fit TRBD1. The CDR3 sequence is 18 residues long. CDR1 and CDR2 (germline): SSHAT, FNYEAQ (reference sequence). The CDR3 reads CASSQRTGRLSAQETQYF. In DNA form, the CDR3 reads TGTGCTAGCAGCCAGAGGACAGGCCGACTATCCGCGCAAGAGACCCAGTACTTC.

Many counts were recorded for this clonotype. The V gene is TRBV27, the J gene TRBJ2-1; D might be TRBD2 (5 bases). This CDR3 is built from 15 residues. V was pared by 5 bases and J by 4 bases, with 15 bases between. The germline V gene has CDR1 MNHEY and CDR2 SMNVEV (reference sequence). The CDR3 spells CASSELVSIYNEQFF. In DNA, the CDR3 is TGTGCCAGCAGTGAACTAGTATCCATATACAATGAGCAGTTCTTC.

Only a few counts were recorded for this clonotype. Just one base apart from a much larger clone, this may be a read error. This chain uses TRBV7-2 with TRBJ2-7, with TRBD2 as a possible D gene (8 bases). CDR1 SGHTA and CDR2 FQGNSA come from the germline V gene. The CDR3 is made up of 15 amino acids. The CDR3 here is CASSKGASGPYERYF. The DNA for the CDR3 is TGTGCCAGCAGCAAGGGGGCTAGCGGGCCCTACGAGCGGTACTTC. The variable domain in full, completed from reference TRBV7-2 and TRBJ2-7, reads GAGVSQSPSNKVTEKGKDVELRCDPISGHTALYWYRQSLGQGLEFLIYFQGNSAPDKSGLPSDRFSAERTGGSVSTLTIQRTQQEDSAVYLCASSKGASGPYERYFGPGTRLTVT.

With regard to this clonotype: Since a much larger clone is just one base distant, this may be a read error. The chain's CDR3 is CASSTGLAGREFF. In DNA, the CDR3 is TGTGCCAGCAGCACCGGACTAGCGGGACGGGAGTTCTTC. This chain links TRBV7-8 with TRBJ2-1, with TRBD2 identical over 12 bases. This CDR3 has 13 amino acids. The V segment lost 5 bases and the J segment 14 bases; nucleotides outside the gene matches: 7. Germline V gene lookup returns CDR1 SGHVS and CDR2 FQNEAQ.

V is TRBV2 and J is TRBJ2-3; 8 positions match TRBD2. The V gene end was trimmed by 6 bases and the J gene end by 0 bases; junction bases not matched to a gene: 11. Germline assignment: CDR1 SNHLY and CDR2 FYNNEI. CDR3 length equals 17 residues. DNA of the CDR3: TGTGCCAGCAGCGGAGCGGGAGCTGGCTGGAGCACAGATACGCAGTATTTT. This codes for CASSGAGAGWSTDTQYF.

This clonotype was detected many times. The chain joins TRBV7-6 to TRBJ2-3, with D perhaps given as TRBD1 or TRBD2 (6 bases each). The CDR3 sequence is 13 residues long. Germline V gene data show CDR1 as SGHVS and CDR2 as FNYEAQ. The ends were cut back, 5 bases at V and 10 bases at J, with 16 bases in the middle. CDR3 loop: CASSGEGRTAQYF. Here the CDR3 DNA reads TGTGCCAGCAGCGGGGAAGGGAGGACAGCGCAGTATTTT.

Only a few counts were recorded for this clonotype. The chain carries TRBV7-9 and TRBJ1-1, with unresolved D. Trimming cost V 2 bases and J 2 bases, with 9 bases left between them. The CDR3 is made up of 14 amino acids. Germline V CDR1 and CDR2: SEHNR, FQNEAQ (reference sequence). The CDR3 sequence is CASSLFSVNTEAFF. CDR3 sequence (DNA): TGTGCCAGCAGCTTATTTTCAGTAAACACTGAAGCTTTCTTT.

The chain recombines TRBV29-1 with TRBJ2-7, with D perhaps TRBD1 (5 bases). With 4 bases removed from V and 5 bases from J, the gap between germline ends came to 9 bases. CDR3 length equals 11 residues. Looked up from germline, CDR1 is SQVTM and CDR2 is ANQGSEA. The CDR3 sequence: CSVGGRDEQYF. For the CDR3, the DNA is TGCAGCGTTGGGGGCAGGGACGAGCAGTACTTC.

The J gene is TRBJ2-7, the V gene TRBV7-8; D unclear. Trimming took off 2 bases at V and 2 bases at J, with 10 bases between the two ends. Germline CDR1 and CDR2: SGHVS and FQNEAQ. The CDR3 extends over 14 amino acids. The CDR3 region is CASSLLDRPYEQYF. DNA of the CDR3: TGTGCCAGCAGCTTACTTGACCGACCCTACGAGCAGTACTTC. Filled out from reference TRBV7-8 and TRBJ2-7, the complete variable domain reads GAGVSQSPRYKVAKRGQDVALRCDPISGHVSLFWYQQALGQGPEFLTYFQNEAQLDKSGLPSDRFFAERPEGSVSTLKIQRTQQEDSAVYLCASSLLDRPYEQYFGPGTRLTVT.

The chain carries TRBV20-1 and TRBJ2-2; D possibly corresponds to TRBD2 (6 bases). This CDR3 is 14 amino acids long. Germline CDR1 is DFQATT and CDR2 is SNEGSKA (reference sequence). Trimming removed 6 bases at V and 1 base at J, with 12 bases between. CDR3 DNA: TGCAGTGCAACAGGCGGGAAGAACACCGGGGAGCTGTTTTTT. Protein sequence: CSATGGKNTGELFF.

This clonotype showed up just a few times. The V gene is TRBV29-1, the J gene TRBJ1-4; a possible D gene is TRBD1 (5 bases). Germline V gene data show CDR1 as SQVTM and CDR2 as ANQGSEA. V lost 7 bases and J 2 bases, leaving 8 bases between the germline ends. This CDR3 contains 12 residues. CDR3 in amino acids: CSAQGTNEKLFF. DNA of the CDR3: TGCAGCGCGCAGGGTACTAATGAAAAACTGTTTTTT.